This passage covers 2 T cell receptor beta chains from one sample sequenced in a study of CD8+ T cells in alopecia areata. Sample treatment: oral pan-JAK inhibitor, 5-10 mg twice daily. Sequencing templates came from extracted RNA that was reverse transcribed into cDNA. The method was immunoSEQ multiplex PCR; TCRdb's version includes in-frame clones alone and lacks a portion of them. This table has under 150,000 clones, over 60% appearing once. The specimen comprised CD4+ T cells sorted from blood, sampled at week 4, from a patient treated with tofacitinib. The source is a human donor with alopecia areata.

The chain employs TRBV7-2 and TRBJ2-5, with a tentative D call TRBD2 (6 bases). CDR1 SGHTA and CDR2 FQGNSA come from the germline V gene. With 7 bases removed from V and 7 bases from J, the gap between germline ends came to 16 bases. The CDR3 has 13 residues. The CDR3 loop is CASKPPTGGTQYF. In DNA, the CDR3 is TGTGCCAGCAAGCCTCCTACCGGGGGGACCCAGTACTTC.

The chain recombines TRBV27 with TRBJ2-7; tentatively, D is TRBD2 (5 bases). Trimming took off 4 bases at V and 2 bases at J, with 18 bases between the two ends. This CDR3 is 16 amino acids long. Germline V gene sequence: CDR1 MNHEY, CDR2 SMNVEV (reference sequence). The CDR3 reads CASSSNIDRRPYEQYF. In DNA, the CDR3 is TGTGCCAGCAGTTCGAATATCGACCGGAGGCCCTACGAGCAGTACTTC.